The rows below give T cell receptor beta chains drawn from one sample of a study of OX40 agonist ivuxolimab in advanced cancers. Sequenced by immunoSEQ multiplex PCR; TCRdb stores in-frame clones only, minus some. The sample consists of 55,000 to 90,000 clones, 80% to 90% of them appearing once. Sequencing used CD4+ or CD8+ T cells sorted from blood, obtained in a trial of the OX40 agonist ivuxolimab. These receptors were obtained from an adult with an advanced solid tumor such as melanoma, head and neck, liver or kidney cancer. Each CDR3 is given with its conserved first and last residue. The D gene is left open where the match is weak. Clone size appears in some rows only: once, few, many, or a class for an expanded clone.

abundance,v_gene,j_gene,d_gene,CDR3aa,CDR3nt
-,TRBV6-5,TRBJ1-3,TRBD1,CASSGDRGNTIYF,TGTGCCAGCAGTGGGGACAGGGGAAACACCATATATTTT
-,TRBV6-6,TRBJ2-7,TRBD2,CASSIAGAGGEQYF,TGTGCCAGCAGTATAGCGGGGGCAGGGGGCGAGCAGTACTTC
-,TRBV6-5,TRBJ2-7,-,CASNPQNSYEQYF,TGTGCCAGCAATCCACAAAATTCCTACGAGCAGTACTTC
-,TRBV19,TRBJ2-1,-,CAIGGPGLPTNEQFF,TGTGCGATAGGGGGGCCGGGACTACCGACTAATGAGCAGTTCTTC
-,TRBV6-5,TRBJ2-7,TRBD2,CASSSWTSGSYEQYF,TGTGCCAGCAGTTCGTGGACTAGCGGCTCCTACGAGCAGTACTTC
once,TRBV19,TRBJ1-1,-,CASNAQGRGVFTEAFF,TGTGCATCCAACGCCCAGGGCAGGGGAGTTTTCACTGAAGCTTTCTTT
-,TRBV19,TRBJ1-1,TRBD1,CARTRQGPTEAFF,TGTGCCAGAACCCGACAGGGACCCACTGAAGCTTTCTTT
-,TRBV30,TRBJ1-6,-,CAWSMERGSPLHF,TGTGCCTGGAGTATGGAAAGAGGCTCACCCCTCCACTTT
-,TRBV19,TRBJ1-5,-,CASSSPGTLSNQPQHF,TGTGCCAGTAGTTCACCGGGGACCCTAAGCAATCAGCCCCAGCATTTT
-,TRBV5-1,TRBJ2-3,-,CASSNGHSDTQYF,TGCGCCAGCAGCAACGGGCACAGTGATACGCAGTATTTT
-,TRBV19,TRBJ1-3,TRBD1,CASSNRTGAGNTIYF,TGTGCCAGTAGTAACCGGACAGGGGCTGGAAACACCATATATTTT
few,TRBV5-1,TRBJ1-1,TRBD1,CASSRGQGTNTEAFF,TGCGCCAGCAGCAGGGGACAGGGAACTAACACTGAAGCTTTCTTT
-,TRBV11-2,TRBJ1-2,-,CASSLGPGGRGNYGYTF,TGTGCCAGCAGCTTAGGGCCTGGTGGCAGGGGCAACTATGGCTACACCTTC
-,TRBV28,TRBJ2-3,TRBD1,CASSFNPRDRASTDTQYF,TGTGCCAGCAGTTTCAACCCTCGGGACAGGGCTAGCACAGATACGCAGTATTTT
-,TRBV6-4,TRBJ2-2,TRBD2,CASSAGGLSGELFF,TGTGCCAGCAGCGCGGGGGGGCTATCCGGGGAGCTGTTTTTT
-,TRBV20-1,TRBJ2-7,-,CSALESLEQYF,TGCAGTGCTTTAGAGAGCCTTGAGCAGTACTTC
once,TRBV5-1,TRBJ1-5,-,CASSLGGGNQPQHF,TGCGCCAGCAGCTTGGGGGGGGGCAATCAGCCCCAGCATTTT
-,TRBV7-2,TRBJ2-5,-,CASSLGLVGETQYF,TGTGCCAGCAGCTTAGGGCTTGTGGGGGAGACCCAGTACTTC
-,TRBV29-1,TRBJ1-2,TRBD1,CSVTGRDRGYTF,TGCAGCGTTACTGGGAGGGACAGGGGCTACACCTTC
-,TRBV5-1,TRBJ2-1,-,CASSLGGYNEQFF,TGCGCCAGCAGCCTCGGGGGCTACAATGAGCAGTTCTTC
-,TRBV6-1,TRBJ1-1,TRBD1,CASRRDRNTEAFF,TGTGCCAGCAGGAGGGACAGAAACACTGAAGCTTTCTTT
-,TRBV11-1,TRBJ2-2,-,CASSPRARELFF,TGTGCCAGCAGCCCCCGGGCCAGGGAGCTGTTTTTT
-,TRBV5-5,TRBJ1-4,-,CASETNPTNEKLFF,TGTGCCAGCGAGACGAACCCAACTAATGAAAAACTGTTTTTT
-,TRBV5-1,TRBJ2-7,TRBD1,CASSLGTGGYEQYF,TGCGCCAGCAGCTTGGGGACAGGGGGCTACGAGCAGTACTTC
few,TRBV21-1,TRBJ1-2,-,CASSKVSQELNYGYTF,TGTGCCAGCAGCAAAGTAAGTCAGGAACTTAACTATGGCTACACCTTC
-,TRBV18,TRBJ2-5,-,CASSRTTQETQYF,TGTGCCAGCTCACGGACAACCCAGGAGACCCAGTACTTC
-,TRBV28,TRBJ1-1,-,CASSSATEAFF,TGTGCCAGCAGTTCTGCCACTGAAGCTTTCTTT
-,TRBV7-9,TRBJ1-2,-,CASQPTLGLSHGYTF,TGTGCCAGCCAGCCAACGTTAGGACTGAGCCATGGCTACACCTTC
once,TRBV7-6,TRBJ2-2,-,CASSLGQGPNTGELFF,TGTGCCAGCAGCTTAGGCCAGGGACCGAACACCGGGGAGCTGTTTTTT
-,TRBV5-1,TRBJ1-4,-,CASSLGTQGYEKLFF,TGCGCCAGCAGCCTTGGGACCCAGGGGTACGAAAAACTGTTTTTT
-,TRBV29-1,TRBJ2-5,-,CSVVPGGAGETQYF,TGCAGCGTTGTACCTGGGGGGGCAGGGGAGACCCAGTACTTC
-,TRBV28,TRBJ2-3,TRBD2,CATRGLAGFTDTQYF,TGTGCCACCCGGGGACTAGCGGGTTTCACAGATACGCAGTATTTT
-,TRBV9,TRBJ2-3,TRBD1,CASSIGTVTDTQYF,TGTGCCAGCAGCATTGGGACAGTCACAGATACGCAGTATTTT
-,TRBV6-1,TRBJ2-7,TRBD1,CASQDRERFYEQYF,TGTGCCAGCCAGGACAGGGAGCGCTTCTACGAGCAGTACTTC
-,TRBV5-6,TRBJ2-6,-,CASSFTPGVGAGANVLTF,TGTGCCAGCAGCTTTACCCCAGGTGTAGGAGCCGGGGCCAACGTCCTGACTTTC
once,TRBV25-1,TRBJ2-7,TRBD1,CASSDDRDAYEQYF,TGTGCCAGCAGTGACGACAGGGACGCTTACGAGCAGTACTTC
-,TRBV19,TRBJ2-1,TRBD1,CASSIGTGVPSYNEQFF,TGTGCCAGTAGTATAGGGACAGGGGTCCCTTCCTACAATGAGCAGTTCTTC
-,TRBV20-1,TRBJ1-2,-,CSARPQNGYTF,TGCAGTGCTAGGCCCCAGAATGGCTACACCTTC
few,TRBV7-8,TRBJ1-2,TRBD1,CASTPRGSGGYTF,TGTGCCAGCACACCCAGGGGGTCCGGTGGCTACACCTTC
-,TRBV6-1,TRBJ1-3,-,CASSDKRRSGNTIYF,TGTGCCAGCAGTGATAAACGGCGCTCTGGAAACACCATATATTTT
-,TRBV6-5,TRBJ1-1,-,CATWGGAANTEAFF,TGTGCCACCTGGGGTGGAGCCGCGAACACTGAAGCTTTCTTT
-,TRBV19,TRBJ1-5,TRBD1,CASRGFRDRVPDSNQPQHF,TGTGCCAGTAGGGGATTCCGGGACAGGGTCCCCGATAGCAATCAGCCCCAGCATTTT
-,TRBV10-3,TRBJ2-5,TRBD2,CAISESTSGLQETQYF,TGTGCCATCAGTGAGTCGACTAGCGGGCTGCAGGAGACCCAGTACTTC
-,TRBV6-1,TRBJ2-3,-,CASSERRNRAERADTQYF,TGTGCCAGCAGTGAACGACGTAACAGGGCCGAAAGAGCAGATACGCAGTATTTT
-,TRBV6-6,TRBJ2-1,-,CASTIGQSSYNEQFF,TGTGCCAGCACGATTGGACAGAGCTCCTACAATGAGCAGTTCTTC
-,TRBV29-1,TRBJ1-2,TRBD1,CSGRTGGTYGYTF,TGCAGCGGTAGAACAGGGGGTACCTATGGCTACACCTTC
few,TRBV6-4,TRBJ2-1,TRBD2,CASRVGGEISYNEQFF,TGTGCCAGCCGCGTCGGGGGGGAAATTTCCTACAATGAGCAGTTCTTC
-,TRBV5-1,TRBJ2-7,-,CASSLAWGNYEQYF,TGCGCCAGCAGCTTGGCGTGGGGAAACTACGAGCAGTACTTC
few,TRBV6-5,TRBJ2-5,-,CASSYSSSAETQYF,TGTGCCAGCAGTTACTCCTCGTCGGCGGAGACCCAGTACTTC
-,TRBV25-1,TRBJ1-2,TRBD1,CASSEPGQGAIGYTF,TGTGCCAGCAGTGAGCCGGGACAGGGGGCCATTGGCTACACCTTC
few,TRBV11-1,TRBJ2-6,-,CASSLGAGAGANVLTF,TGTGCCAGCAGCTTAGGGGCAGGGGCTGGGGCCAACGTCCTGACTTTC
-,TRBV11-2,TRBJ1-1,-,CASSLVANTEAFF,TGTGCCAGCAGCTTGGTCGCGAACACTGAAGCTTTCTTT
-,TRBV6-1,TRBJ1-3,TRBD1,CASSEAPGQGIAGNTIYF,TGTGCCAGCAGTGAAGCACCGGGACAGGGTATTGCTGGAAACACCATATATTTT
-,TRBV25-1,TRBJ2-3,-,CASRAADTQYF,TGTGCCAGCAGAGCGGCAGATACGCAGTATTTT
-,TRBV6-6,TRBJ2-5,-,CASSWGRGRETQYF,TGTGCCAGCAGTTGGGGGAGGGGGCGGGAGACCCAGTACTTC